Following are 25 T cell receptor beta chains from one sample sequenced in a study of blood T cell repertoires in COVID-19. Generated by immunoSEQ multiplex PCR, the TCRdb table keeps only in-frame clones and is missing some. This table has roughly 200,000 clones, approximately 79% appearing once. The sequencing sample was made of peripheral blood. These receptors were collected from a man in his forties or fifties who had recovered from COVID-19.

V and J are TRBV30 and TRBJ1-3, with unresolved D. Germline CDR1 and CDR2: GTSNPN and SVGIG (reference sequence). V was pared by 3 bases and J by 8 bases, with 14 bases between. The CDR3 extends over 13 amino acids. CDR3 DNA sequence: TGTGCCTGGAGCCTAGGAGGGTGGGACACCATATATTTT. This translates into CAWSLGGWDTIYF.

The rearrangement joins TRBV5-1 to TRBJ2-3; 8 bases match TRBD2. Trimming at V came to 4 bases and at J to 5 bases, leaving 6 bases not matched to a gene. The CDR3 extends over 14 amino acids. Germline values: CDR1 SGHRS, CDR2 YFSETQ. CDR3: CASSIGLALDTQYF. DNA for the CDR3: TGCGCCAGCAGCATCGGACTAGCTTTAGATACGCAGTATTTT.

The CDR3: CASSSATPGGVAYEQYF. CDR3 DNA: TGTGCCAGCAGCTCCGCTACCCCAGGAGGGGTAGCCTACGAGCAGTACTTC. This rearrangement joins TRBV13 to TRBJ2-7; D may be TRBD2 (6 bases). This CDR3 is 17 amino acids long. V gave up 4 bases and J gave up 2 bases, with 21 bases separating them. CDR1 is PRHDT, CDR2 FYEKMQ, per germline (reference sequence).

V usage is TRBV9 and J usage is TRBJ2-1; 11 bases align to TRBD2. Germline lookup yields CDR1 SGDLS and CDR2 YYNGEE. The length of the CDR3 is 16 residues. Trimming took 0 bases from V and 6 from J; bases not matched to a gene: 5. CDR3 in amino acids: CASSVVVLAGGNEQFF. The CDR3 nucleotides are TGTGCCAGCAGCGTAGTCGTCCTAGCGGGAGGCAATGAGCAGTTCTTC. The full variable domain, its missing parts supplied by reference TRBV9 and TRBJ2-1, is DSGVTQTPKHLITATGQRVTLRCSPRSGDLSVYWYQQSLDQGLQFLIQYYNGEERAKGNILERFSAQQFPDLHSELNLSSLELGDSALYFCASSVVVLAGGNEQFFGPGTRLTVL.

This clone came up a few times. V gene TRBV10-2 combines with J gene TRBJ1-2; 8 nucleotides align to TRBD1. This CDR3 is 15 amino acids long. Germline V CDR1 and CDR2: WSHSY, SAAADI. Unmatched junction bases numbered 6, after V lost 2 bases and J lost 4 bases. The CDR3 nucleotides read TGCGCCAGCAGTGAGGCAGGGGGCGAGGGCTATGGCTACACCTTC. Amino acid sequence: CASSEAGGEGYGYTF.

This clone was seen more than once but under ten times. The chain is built from TRBV10-3 and TRBJ2-7, with 10 bases lining up with TRBD2. The CDR3 has 14 amino acids. V shed 6 bases, J shed 6 bases, and the junction held 8 bases outside the gene matches. Per the germline V gene, CDR1 is ENHRY and CDR2 is SYGVKD. Written as DNA, the CDR3 is TGTGCCATCAGCCCTAGCGGGAGAGGAGGCGAGCAGTACTTC. It specifies CAISPSGRGGEQYF.

This clone came up once. The V gene is TRBV4-3, the J gene TRBJ2-3; possible D gene TRBD2, 5 bases. Germline V CDR1 and CDR2: LGHNA, YSLEER. With 1 base removed from V and 2 bases from J, the gap between germline ends came to 13 bases. The CDR3 is 16 amino acids. CDR3: CASSQGTSKLTDTQYF. CDR3 sequence (DNA): TGCGCCAGCAGCCAAGGGACTTCAAAACTCACAGATACGCAGTATTTT.

This clone was found a few times. V usage is TRBV30 and J usage is TRBJ2-3; TRBD2 aligns across 9 bases. The length of the CDR3 is 15 residues. Trimming took 1 base from V and 3 from J; bases not matched to a gene: 5. Germline lookup yields CDR1 GTSNPN and CDR2 SVGIG (reference sequence). The CDR3 loop is CAWSDMAGGTDTQYF. The CDR3 DNA reads TGTGCCTGGAGTGATATGGCGGGAGGGACAGATACGCAGTATTTT.

The chain carries TRBV12-3 or TRBV12-4 and TRBJ2-1, with 11 bases fitting TRBD2. The CDR3 is made up of 13 amino acids. Trimming removed 5 bases from V and 8 bases from J; junction bases left unmatched: 2. The CDR3 loop is CASSRTSGHEQFF. The CDR3 DNA reads TGTGCCAGCAGTAGGACTAGCGGGCATGAGCAGTTCTTC.

V usage is TRBV7-2 and J usage is TRBJ1-5; perhaps TRBD1 as D (5 bases). The CDR3 runs 14 residues. Looked up from germline, CDR1 is SGHTA and CDR2 is FQGNSA. Deletions cut 4 bases from V and 4 bases from J, with 11 bases between. This CDR3 is CASSYRSENQPQHF. CDR3 sequence (DNA): TGTGCCAGCAGCTACAGGTCAGAGAATCAGCCCCAGCATTTT.

This chain uses TRBV7-9 with TRBJ1-1; perhaps TRBD1 as D (6 bases). The CDR3 spans 16 residues. Germline lookup yields CDR1 SEHNR and CDR2 FQNEAQ (reference sequence). Trimming stripped 1 base from V and 4 bases from J, with 16 bases between. The CDR3 DNA reads TGTGCCAGCAGCTTAGACCACGGGGGGGCAGCCACTGAAGCTTTCTTT. This encodes CASSLDHGGAATEAFF.

This clone was counted at least ten times. The J gene is TRBJ2-2, the V gene TRBV7-8; D is perhaps TRBD2 (5 bases). Germline V gives CDR1 SGHVS, CDR2 FQNEAQ. V lost 5 bases and J 0 bases, leaving 10 bases between the germline ends. This CDR3 comprises 15 residues. The CDR3 is CASSKRGSNTGELFF. For the CDR3, the DNA is TGTGCCAGCAGCAAGAGAGGGTCGAACACCGGGGAGCTGTTTTTT.

About this clone itself: The CDR3 carries no conserved terminal phenylalanine or tryptophan, so it likely arises from a read error. No DNA is shown, since the ends of the CDR3 on it are uncertain; the CDR3 is the one TCRdb lists. The gene calls are TRBV12-5 and TRBJ1-1. From germline, CDR1 is LGHNT and CDR2 FRNRAP. The CDR3 extends over 13 residues, inclusive of both ends. This CDR3 reads CASGLDCPRAAEP.

The gene calls are TRBV4-2 and TRBJ2-7; 10 bases are a match to TRBD2. This CDR3 has 16 amino acids. Germline-derived CDR1 and CDR2 are LGHNA and YNFKEQ. V shed 4 bases and J 2 bases; nucleotides not matched to a gene: 8. The CDR3 is CASSLGTSVVTYEQYF. The CDR3 DNA follows: TGTGCCAGCAGCCTGGGGACTAGCGTTGTTACCTACGAGCAGTACTTC.

V and J are TRBV7-2 and TRBJ1-1; the D is unclear. In germline, CDR1 is SGHTA, CDR2 FQGNSA. V lost 3 bases to trimming and J lost 1 base, with 12 bases between them. The CDR3 contains 15 residues. This CDR3 reads CASSFTGNGNTEAFF. CDR3 nucleotides: TGTGCCAGCAGCTTTACCGGGAACGGGAACACTGAAGCTTTCTTT.

This clone was picked up a small number of times. The chain is built from TRBV27 and TRBJ1-6; 7 bases are a match to TRBD1. In germline, CDR1 is MNHEY, CDR2 SMNVEV (reference sequence). The CDR3 is 16 residues long. The J segment lost 5 bases and the V segment lost 3 bases, leaving 7 bases of the junction unmatched. The CDR3 DNA reads as TGTGCCAGCAGTTTTTACTCCGGGACAGATAATTCACCCCTCCACTTT. Protein sequence: CASSFYSGTDNSPLHF.

The chain employs TRBV2 and TRBJ1-2, with TRBD1 matching 7 bases. With 6 bases clipped from V and 6 bases from J, the junction kept 7 bases outside the gene matches. The CDR3 has 13 amino acids. In germline, CDR1 is SNHLY, CDR2 FYNNEI. The CDR3 sequence: CASRGQPGDGYTF. In DNA form, the CDR3 reads TGTGCCAGCAGGGGACAGCCGGGGGATGGCTACACCTTC. Full variable domain (missing parts from reference TRBV2 and TRBJ1-2): EPEVTQTPSHQVTQMGQEVILRCVPISNHLYFYWYRQILGQKVEFLVSFYNNEISEKSEIFDDQFSVERPDGSNFTLKIRSTKLEDSAMYFCASRGQPGDGYTFGSGTRLTVV.

The chain is built from TRBV6-2 or TRBV6-3 and TRBJ2-3, with 8 positions matching TRBD2. Trimming at V came to 5 bases and at J to 2 bases, leaving 9 bases not matched to a gene. This CDR3 has 16 amino acids. Germline V gene sequence: CDR1 MNHEY, CDR2 SVGEGT. The CDR3 nucleotides are TGTGCCAGCAGTGCGATACTAGCGGCGTACACAGATACGCAGTATTTT. It specifies CASSAILAAYTDTQYF.

The chain uses TRBV24-1 and TRBJ1-1, with a tentative D call TRBD1 (6 bases). The germline CDR1 and CDR2 sequences are KGHDR and SFDVKD. The CDR3 contains 13 residues. V was trimmed by 2 bases and J by 7 bases, leaving 10 bases between them. This chain's CDR3 is CATSDSQGLEAFF. CDR3 sequence (DNA): TGTGCCACCAGTGATTCACAGGGTCTTGAAGCTTTCTTT.

J is TRBJ1-6 and V is TRBV6-5; D is ambiguous. V gave up 8 bases and J gave up 9 bases, with 8 bases separating them. This CDR3 spans 11 amino acids. Germline V gene lookup returns CDR1 MNHEY and CDR2 SVGAGI. The CDR3 here is CASGRISPLHF. The CDR3 DNA follows: TGTGCCAGCGGGAGGATTTCACCCCTCCACTTT.

This chain connects TRBV19 to TRBJ2-7; 8 bases are a match to TRBD2. V shed 4 bases and J 2 bases; nucleotides not matched to a gene: 4. Germline lookup yields CDR1 LNHDA and CDR2 SQIVND (reference sequence). This CDR3 contains 14 residues. CDR3 region: CASSSREGPYEQYF. As DNA, the CDR3 is TGTGCCAGTAGTAGCCGGGAGGGCCCCTACGAGCAGTACTTC.

V usage is TRBV11-3 and J usage is TRBJ2-5; 9 nucleotides match TRBD2. CDR3 size: 12 residues. From germline, CDR1 is SGHNT and CDR2 YENEEA. The trim removed 6 bases at V and 4 bases at J, leaving 0 bases unmatched. The CDR3, as DNA: TGTGCCAGCAGGCGGGGGGGAGAGACCCAGTACTTC. This encodes CASRRGGETQYF. The full variable domain, its missing parts supplied by reference TRBV11-3 and TRBJ2-5, is EAGVVQSPRYKIIEKKQPVAFWCNPISGHNTLYWYLQNLGQGPELLIRYENEEAVDDSQLPKDRFSAERLKGVDSTLKIQPAELGDSAVYLCASRRGGETQYFGPGTRLLVL.

The chain uses TRBV12-3 or TRBV12-4 and TRBJ2-1, with D unclear. V was clipped by 7 bases and J by 5 bases, with 6 bases between them. CDR3 size: 11 residues. For the CDR3, the DNA is TGTGCCAGCACCGTCCACAATGAGCAGTTCTTC. Its translation: CASTVHNEQFF.

The chain carries TRBV11-2 and TRBJ2-7; 7 bases map to TRBD1. Looked up from germline, CDR1 is SGHAT and CDR2 is FQNNGV. J lost 2 bases, V lost 2 bases, and 12 bases had no gene match. This CDR3 has 17 residues. The CDR3 DNA follows: TGTGCCAGCAGCTTAAGCAGCTATGGGACAGCCCCCTACGAGCAGTACTTC. This translates into CASSLSSYGTAPYEQYF.

The rearrangement links TRBV18 to TRBJ1-4, with TRBD1 matching 11 bases. The CDR3 is 16 amino acids. Trimming cost V 2 bases and J 7 bases; bases outside gene matches: 6. Looked up from germline, CDR1 is KGHSH and CDR2 is LQKENI. For the CDR3, the DNA is TGTGCCAGCTCACCATTTCGCGGGACAGGGGGTGAAAAACTGTTTTTT. This gives the protein CASSPFRGTGGEKLFF.